The T cell receptor (beta chain) under discussion was sequenced for a study of beta chain features in type 1 diabetes (dated 2018 in TCRdb). Background on the whole study: Patients and healthy donors did not differ in mean age, gender distribution, total cell number or subset yield. Across all samples, 107,917,701 sorted cells were examined, and cell number per subset correlated strongly with RNA yield. The study compared the TCRB repertoires of sorted circulating CD4+ T cell subsets in recently diagnosed type 1 diabetes patients with those in matched healthy donors. Whereas all 30 or so donors provided naive and central memory subsets, regulatory and stem cell-like memory subsets were isolated from just 8 patients and roughly 8 healthy donors.

The entire amount of isolated RNA was reverse transcribed using the High Capacity cDNA Reverse Transcription Kit, so the sequenced TCRB transcripts were expressed ones. Deep immunoSEQ sequencing was performed on naive, central memory and regulatory T cell samples, with an average of about 3.6 million total reads per sample. Sorted cells were lysed in RLT buffer and RNA was extracted with DNase-treated RNeasy Micro or Mini kits, depending on cell number. To prevent cross-contamination, every cell subset was processed on its own, while patient and healthy donor samples were processed together. TCRB sequences were amplified from cDNA with the immunoSEQ multiplex PCR, producing 87-bp fragments spanning the CDR3 region. The amplicons were sequenced using the Illumina HiSeq platform. The published analysis was carried out like this. Synthetic template baselines were used to correct PCR bias computationally, reads within Hamming distance 2 were collapsed, and singletons that could not be merged were discarded. Reads were aligned against IMGT to assign V, D and J genes, CDR3 length and insertions or deletions at six rearrangement sites. Within each subset, clonotype counts were normalized to sorted cell number, and only after that were true diversity and Gini coefficients computed with the tcR R package. The overlap coefficient, calculated on TCRB nucleotide sequences, was used to measure repertoire sharing. Out-of-frame TCRB sequences from naive cells were analyzed as a proxy for the pre-selection repertoire. Sourced from immuneACCESS, this table was stored by TCRdb with only in-frame sequences that have V and J called. A share of the clones is absent; for the studies checked, an unresolved V gene accounts for under half, and the remainder has no known explanation. That table supplies the V and J calls and clone size; D and trimming were determined from the DNA. Here the sample has 600,000 to 700,000 clones; around an eighth occur a single time. The ten biggest clones cover more than 0.09% of the sample.

This clone was counted between two and nine times. Its antigen specificity is not known. One base away there is no much larger clone; base qualities are not given. Here is what the overall study found, with its caveats: PCR may preferentially amplify shorter templates, but because patient and control samples were amplified and corrected together, any resulting skew would affect both groups equally. At VDJ recombination sites, patients with type 1 diabetes made fewer insertions and deleted more nucleotides, a pattern implying thymic rearrangement abnormalities. Because the HLA sub-analyses included only small numbers of individuals, any influence of HLA type on TCRB rearrangement was left unresolved. Sequencing cDNA rather than genomic DNA could over-represent highly expressing activated cells, although activation and CD3 levels did not differ between groups. Naive, central memory and regulatory TCRB repertoires appeared to be more similar among patients than among healthy donors. Type 1 diabetes patients showed a moderate but significant shortening of TCRB CDR3 length in all four CD4+ subsets.

Each donor gave one peripheral blood draw, approximately 0.11 L on average, collected into heparinised tubes. Naive, central memory, regulatory and stem cell-like memory CD4+ T cells were sorted on a BD FACSAria II using a panel including CD45RO, CCR7, CD25, CD127, CD95 and CD27. Every sorted population had a purity above 95%. PBMCs were isolated immediately by Lymphoprep density gradient centrifugation and stained directly without culture. So that batch effects would be minimized, each experiment stained and sorted samples in pairs, pairing one healthy donor with one patient. The V end loses 8 bases and the J end loses 2 bases, and a stretch of 15 bases separates them. CDR1 MNHEY and CDR2 SMNVEV are derived from the germline V gene (reference sequence). Counted from cysteine to phenylalanine, this CDR3 has 14 amino acids. This entry keeps only the CDR3 DNA: 42 bases, framed from base 1.

The receptor was isolated from a man aged 25 to 40 with type 1 diabetes. This receptor chain uses TRBV27 and TRBJ2-5; possibly the D gene is TRBD1, per 5 matching bases. Material for sequencing was naive CD4+ T cells from blood. Per the publication, the cell subset or site label means: true naive CD4+ T cells. For the CDR3, the sequence is CASDRGELQETQYF. The nucleotide sequence reads TGTGCCAGCGACAGAGGTGAGCTTCAAGAGACCCAGTACTTC.